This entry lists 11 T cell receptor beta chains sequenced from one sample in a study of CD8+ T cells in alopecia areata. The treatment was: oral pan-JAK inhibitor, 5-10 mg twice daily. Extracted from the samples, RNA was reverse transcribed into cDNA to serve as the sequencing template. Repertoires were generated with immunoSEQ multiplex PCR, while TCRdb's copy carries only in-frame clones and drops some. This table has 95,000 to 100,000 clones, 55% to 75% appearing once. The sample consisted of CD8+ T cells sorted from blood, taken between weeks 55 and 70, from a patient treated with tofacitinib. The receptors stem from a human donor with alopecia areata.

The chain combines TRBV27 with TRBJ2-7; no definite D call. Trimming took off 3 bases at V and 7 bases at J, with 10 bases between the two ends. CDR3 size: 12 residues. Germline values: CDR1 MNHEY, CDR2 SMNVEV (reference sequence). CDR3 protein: CASSFPGQEQYF. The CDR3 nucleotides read TGTGCCAGCAGTTTCCCAGGTCAGGAGCAGTACTTC.

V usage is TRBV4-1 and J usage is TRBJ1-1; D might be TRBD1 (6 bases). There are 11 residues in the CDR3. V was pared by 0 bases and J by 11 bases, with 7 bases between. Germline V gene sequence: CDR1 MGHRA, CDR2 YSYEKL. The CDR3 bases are TGCGCCAGCAGCCAAGATAGGGGGGCTTTCTTT. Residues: CASSQDRGAFF.

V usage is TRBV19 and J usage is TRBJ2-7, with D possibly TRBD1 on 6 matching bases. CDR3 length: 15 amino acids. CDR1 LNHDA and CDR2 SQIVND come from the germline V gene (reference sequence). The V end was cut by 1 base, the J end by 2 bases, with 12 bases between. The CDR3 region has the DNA TGTGCCAGTAGTATAGCCCGGGACACTACCTACGAGCAGTACTTC. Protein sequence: CASSIARDTTYEQYF.

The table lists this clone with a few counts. The CDR3 nucleotides read TGTGCCAGCAGCTCCACAGGGTCCTCCTACGAGCAGTACTTC. Protein sequence: CASSSTGSSYEQYF. This chain links TRBV13 with TRBJ2-7; D perhaps matches TRBD1 (6 bases). Trimming pared 4 bases from V and 0 bases from J, leaving 10 bases between. Germline-derived CDR1 and CDR2 are PRHDT and FYEKMQ (reference sequence). The CDR3 is 14 residues long. The complete variable domain, with remaining parts taken from reference TRBV13 and TRBJ2-7, reads AAGVIQSPRHLIKEKRETATLKCYPIPRHDTVYWYQQGPGQDPQFLISFYEKMQSDKGSIPDRFSAQQFSDYHSELNMSSLELGDSALYFCASSSTGSSYEQYFGPGTRLTVT.

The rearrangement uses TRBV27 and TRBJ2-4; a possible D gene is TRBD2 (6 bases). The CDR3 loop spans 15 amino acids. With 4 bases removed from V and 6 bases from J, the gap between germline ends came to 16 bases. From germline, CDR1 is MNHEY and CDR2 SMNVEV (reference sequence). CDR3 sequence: CASSSGDSNGNIQYF. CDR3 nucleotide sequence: TGTGCCAGCAGTTCGGGGGATAGTAACGGAAACATTCAGTACTTC.

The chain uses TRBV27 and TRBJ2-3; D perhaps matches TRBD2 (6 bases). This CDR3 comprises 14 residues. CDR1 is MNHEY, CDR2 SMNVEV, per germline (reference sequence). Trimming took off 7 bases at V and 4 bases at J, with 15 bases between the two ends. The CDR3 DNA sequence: TGTGCCAGCACGACGGGGGTACGGGCAGATACGCAGTATTTT. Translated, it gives CASTTGVRADTQYF.

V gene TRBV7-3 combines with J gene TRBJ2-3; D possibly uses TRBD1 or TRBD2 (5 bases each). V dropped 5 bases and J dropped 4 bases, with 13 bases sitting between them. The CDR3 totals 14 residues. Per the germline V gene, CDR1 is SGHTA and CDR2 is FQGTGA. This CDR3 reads CASSPGGIADTQYF. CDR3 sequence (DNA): TGTGCCAGCAGCCCTGGGGGTATCGCAGATACGCAGTATTTT.

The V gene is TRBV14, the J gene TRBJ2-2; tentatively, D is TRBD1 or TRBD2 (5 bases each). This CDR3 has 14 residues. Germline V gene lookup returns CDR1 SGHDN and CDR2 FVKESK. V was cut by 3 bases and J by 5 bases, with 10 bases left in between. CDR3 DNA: TGTGCCAGCAGCCACCAGGGAGCGACCGGGGAGCTGTTTTTT. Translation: CASSHQGATGELFF.

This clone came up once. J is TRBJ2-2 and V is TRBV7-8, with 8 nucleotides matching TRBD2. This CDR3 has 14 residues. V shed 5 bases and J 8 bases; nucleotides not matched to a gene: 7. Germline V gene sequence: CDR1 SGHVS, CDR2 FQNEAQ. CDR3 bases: TGTGCCAGCAGCCGGGGGGGCTTATTTGGGGAGCTGTTTTTT. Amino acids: CASSRGGLFGELFF.

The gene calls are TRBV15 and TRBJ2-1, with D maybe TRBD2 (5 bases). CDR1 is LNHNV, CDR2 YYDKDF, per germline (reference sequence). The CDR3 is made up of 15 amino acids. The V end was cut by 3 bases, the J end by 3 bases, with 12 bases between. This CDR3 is CATSSGVEVYNEQFF. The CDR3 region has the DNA TGTGCCACCAGCAGCGGGGTGGAGGTCTACAATGAGCAGTTCTTC.

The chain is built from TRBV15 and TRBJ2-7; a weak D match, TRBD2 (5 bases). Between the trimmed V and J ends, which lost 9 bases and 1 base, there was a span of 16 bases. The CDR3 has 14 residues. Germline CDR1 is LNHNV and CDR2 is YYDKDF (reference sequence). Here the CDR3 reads CATQHHGESYEQYF. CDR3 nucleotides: TGTGCCACTCAGCACCACGGGGAGTCCTACGAGCAGTACTTC. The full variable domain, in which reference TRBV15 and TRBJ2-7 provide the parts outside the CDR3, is DAMVIQNPRYQVTQFGKPVTLSCSQTLNHNVMYWYQQKSSQAPKLLFHYYDKDFNNEADTPDNFQSRRPNTSFCFLDIRSPGLGDTAMYLCATQHHGESYEQYFGPGTRLTVT.